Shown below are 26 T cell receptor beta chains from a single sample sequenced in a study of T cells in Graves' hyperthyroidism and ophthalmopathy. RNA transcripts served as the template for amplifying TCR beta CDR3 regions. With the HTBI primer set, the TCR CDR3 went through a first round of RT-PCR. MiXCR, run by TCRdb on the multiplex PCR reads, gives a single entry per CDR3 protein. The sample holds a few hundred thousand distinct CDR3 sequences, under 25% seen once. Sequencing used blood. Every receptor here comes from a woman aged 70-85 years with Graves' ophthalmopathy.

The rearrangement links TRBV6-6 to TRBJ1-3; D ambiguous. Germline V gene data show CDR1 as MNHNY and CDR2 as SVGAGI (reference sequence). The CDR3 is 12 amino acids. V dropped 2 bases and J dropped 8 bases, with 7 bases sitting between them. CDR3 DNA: TGTGCCAGCAGTTACACCTGGGACACCATATATTTT. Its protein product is CASSYTWDTIYF.

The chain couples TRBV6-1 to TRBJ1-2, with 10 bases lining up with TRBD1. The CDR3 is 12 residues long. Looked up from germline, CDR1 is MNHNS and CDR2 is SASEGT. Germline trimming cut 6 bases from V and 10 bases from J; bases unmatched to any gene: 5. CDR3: CASRGQGFVYTF. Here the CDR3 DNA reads TGTGCCAGCAGGGGACAGGGGTTCGTCTACACCTTC.

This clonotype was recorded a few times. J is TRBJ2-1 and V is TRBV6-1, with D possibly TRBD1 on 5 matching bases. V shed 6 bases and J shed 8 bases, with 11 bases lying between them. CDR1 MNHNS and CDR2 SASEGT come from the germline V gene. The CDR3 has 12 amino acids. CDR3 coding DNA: TGTGCCAGCAGGCTTAGGGGTTATGAGCAGTTCTTC. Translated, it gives CASRLRGYEQFF.

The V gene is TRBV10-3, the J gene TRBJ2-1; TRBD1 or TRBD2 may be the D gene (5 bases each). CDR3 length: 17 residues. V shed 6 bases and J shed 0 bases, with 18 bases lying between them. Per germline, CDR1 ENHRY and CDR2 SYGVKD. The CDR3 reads CAISGDRGGSSYNEQFF. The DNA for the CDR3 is TGTGCCATCAGCGGTGACCGGGGCGGAAGCTCCTACAATGAGCAGTTCTTC.

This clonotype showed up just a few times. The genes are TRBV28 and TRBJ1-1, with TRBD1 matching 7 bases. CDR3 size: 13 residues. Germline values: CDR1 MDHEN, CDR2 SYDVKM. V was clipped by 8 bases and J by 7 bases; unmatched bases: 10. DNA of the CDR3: TGTGCCAGCTTAACAGGGGCCGGTGGTGAAGCTTTCTTT. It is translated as CASLTGAGGEAFF.

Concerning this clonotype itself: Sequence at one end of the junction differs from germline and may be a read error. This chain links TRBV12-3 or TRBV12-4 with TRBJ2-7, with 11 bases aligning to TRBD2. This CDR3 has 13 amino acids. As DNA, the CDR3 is TGTGCCAGCAGCCGGGGACTAGCGGAGGAGCGGTACTTC. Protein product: CASSRGLAEERYF.

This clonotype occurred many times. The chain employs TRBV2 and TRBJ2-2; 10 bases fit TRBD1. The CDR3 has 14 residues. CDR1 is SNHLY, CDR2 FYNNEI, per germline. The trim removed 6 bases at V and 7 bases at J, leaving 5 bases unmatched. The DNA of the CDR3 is TGTGCCAGCAGGCCGGGACAGGGGTACGGGGAGCTGTTTTTT. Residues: CASRPGQGYGELFF.

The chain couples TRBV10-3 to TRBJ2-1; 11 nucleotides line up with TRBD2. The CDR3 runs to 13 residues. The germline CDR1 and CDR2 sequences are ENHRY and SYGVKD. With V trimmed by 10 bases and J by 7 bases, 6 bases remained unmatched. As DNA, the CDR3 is TGTGCCACCGCGGCTAGCGGGAGGAATGAGCAGTTCTTC. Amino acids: CATAASGRNEQFF.

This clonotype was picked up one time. The DNA for the CDR3 is TGCGCCAGCAGCTCCGGACTAGCGGGAGTTGATACGCAGTATTTT. It codes for CASSSGLAGVDTQYF. The genes are TRBV5-1 and TRBJ2-3; 13 bases are shared with TRBD2. Trimming at V came to 3 bases and at J to 6 bases, leaving 4 bases not matched to a gene. Germline assignment: CDR1 SGHRS and CDR2 YFSETQ. There are 15 residues in the CDR3.

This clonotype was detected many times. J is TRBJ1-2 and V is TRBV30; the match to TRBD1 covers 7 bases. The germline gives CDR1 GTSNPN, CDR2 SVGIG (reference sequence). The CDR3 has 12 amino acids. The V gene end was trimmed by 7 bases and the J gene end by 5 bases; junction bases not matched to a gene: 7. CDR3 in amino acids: CAYDSTGYGYTF. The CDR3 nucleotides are TGTGCCTACGATTCGACAGGGTATGGCTACACCTTC.

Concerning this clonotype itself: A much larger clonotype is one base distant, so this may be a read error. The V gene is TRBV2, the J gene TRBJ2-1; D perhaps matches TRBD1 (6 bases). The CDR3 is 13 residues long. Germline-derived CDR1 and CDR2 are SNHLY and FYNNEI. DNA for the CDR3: TGTACCAGCAGTGTGACAGGAAACAATGAGCAGTTCTTC. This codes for CTSSVTGNNEQFF.

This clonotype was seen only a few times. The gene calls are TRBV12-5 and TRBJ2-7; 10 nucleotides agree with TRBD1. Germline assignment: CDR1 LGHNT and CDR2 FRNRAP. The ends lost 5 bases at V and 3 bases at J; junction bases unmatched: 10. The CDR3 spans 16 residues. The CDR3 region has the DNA TGTGCTAGTGGTGGGACCGGGACAGGGGCCATCTACGAGCAGTACTTC. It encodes CASGGTGTGAIYEQYF.

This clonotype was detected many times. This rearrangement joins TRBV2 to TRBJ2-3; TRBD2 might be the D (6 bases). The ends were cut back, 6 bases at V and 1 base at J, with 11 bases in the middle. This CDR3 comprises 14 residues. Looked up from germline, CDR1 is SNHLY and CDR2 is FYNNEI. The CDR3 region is CASSVTGGTDTQYF. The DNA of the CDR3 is TGTGCCAGCAGCGTAACGGGAGGCACAGATACGCAGTATTTT.

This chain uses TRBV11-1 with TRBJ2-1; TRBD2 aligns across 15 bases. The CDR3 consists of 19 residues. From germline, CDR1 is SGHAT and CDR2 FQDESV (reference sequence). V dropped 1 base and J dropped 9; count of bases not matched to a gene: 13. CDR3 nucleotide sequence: TGTGCCAGCAGCTTAGGTGGACTAGCGGGAGGGTCTTTGGTGGGTGAGCAGTTCTTC. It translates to CASSLGGLAGGSLVGEQFF.

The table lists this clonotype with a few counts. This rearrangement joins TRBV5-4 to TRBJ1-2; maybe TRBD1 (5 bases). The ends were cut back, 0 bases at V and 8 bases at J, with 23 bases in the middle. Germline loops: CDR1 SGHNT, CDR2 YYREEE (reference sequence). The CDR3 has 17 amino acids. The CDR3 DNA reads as TGTGCCAGCAGCTTGGGTGGTCTTGGGACCCCGCTGGAGGGCTACACCTTC. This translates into CASSLGGLGTPLEGYTF.

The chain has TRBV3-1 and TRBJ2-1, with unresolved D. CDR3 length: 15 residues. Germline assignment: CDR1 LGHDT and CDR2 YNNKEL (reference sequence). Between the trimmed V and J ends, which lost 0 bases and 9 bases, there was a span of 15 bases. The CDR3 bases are TGTGCCAGCAGCCAAGATTTGAACACCTACCGTGAGCAGTTCTTC. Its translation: CASSQDLNTYREQFF.

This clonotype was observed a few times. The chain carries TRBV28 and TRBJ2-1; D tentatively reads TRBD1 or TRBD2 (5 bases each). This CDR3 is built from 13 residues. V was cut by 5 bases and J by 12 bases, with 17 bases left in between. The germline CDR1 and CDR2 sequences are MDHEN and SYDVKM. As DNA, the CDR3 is TGTGCCAGCAGTGTACAGGACGGACTCGGGCAGTTCTTC. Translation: CASSVQDGLGQFF.

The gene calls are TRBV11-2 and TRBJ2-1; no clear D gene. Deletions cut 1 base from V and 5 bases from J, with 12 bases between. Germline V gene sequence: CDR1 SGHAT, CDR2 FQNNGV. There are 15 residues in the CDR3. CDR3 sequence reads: CASSLVARQDNEQFF. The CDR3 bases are TGTGCCAGCAGCTTAGTCGCGCGCCAAGACAATGAGCAGTTCTTC.

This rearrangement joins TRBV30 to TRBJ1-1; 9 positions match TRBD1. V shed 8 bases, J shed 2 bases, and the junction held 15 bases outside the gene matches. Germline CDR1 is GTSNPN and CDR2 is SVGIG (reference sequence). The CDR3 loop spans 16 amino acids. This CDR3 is CARTFKPGQGNTEAFF. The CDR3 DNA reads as TGTGCCCGAACCTTCAAACCGGGACAGGGAAACACTGAAGCTTTCTTT.

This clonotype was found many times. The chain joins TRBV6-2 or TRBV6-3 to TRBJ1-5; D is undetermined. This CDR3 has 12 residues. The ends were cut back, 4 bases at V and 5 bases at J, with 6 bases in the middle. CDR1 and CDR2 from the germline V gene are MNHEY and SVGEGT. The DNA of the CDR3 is TGTGCCAGCAGTTCGAACTATCAGCCCCAGCATTTT. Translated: CASSSNYQPQHF.

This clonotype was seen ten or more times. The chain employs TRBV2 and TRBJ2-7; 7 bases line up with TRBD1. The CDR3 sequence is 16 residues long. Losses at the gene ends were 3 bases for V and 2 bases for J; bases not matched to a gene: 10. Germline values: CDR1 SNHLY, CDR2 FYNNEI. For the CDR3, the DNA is TGTGCCAGCAGTGACATGACAGGGCCCACTACCTACGAGCAGTACTTC. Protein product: CASSDMTGPTTYEQYF.

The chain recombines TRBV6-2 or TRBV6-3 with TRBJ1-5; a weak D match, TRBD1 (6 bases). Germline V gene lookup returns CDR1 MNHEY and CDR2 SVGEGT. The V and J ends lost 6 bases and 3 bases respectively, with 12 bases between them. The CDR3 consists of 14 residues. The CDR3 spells CASRLGGVNQPQHF. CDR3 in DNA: TGTGCCAGCAGACTGGGGGGCGTCAATCAGCCCCAGCATTTT.

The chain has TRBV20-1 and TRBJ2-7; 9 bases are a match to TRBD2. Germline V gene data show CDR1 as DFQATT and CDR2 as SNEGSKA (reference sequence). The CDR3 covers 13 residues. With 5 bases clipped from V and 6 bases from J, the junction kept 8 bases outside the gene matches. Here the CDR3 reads CSAPGLASSEQYF. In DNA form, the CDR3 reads TGCAGTGCTCCGGGACTAGCTTCCAGCGAGCAGTACTTC.

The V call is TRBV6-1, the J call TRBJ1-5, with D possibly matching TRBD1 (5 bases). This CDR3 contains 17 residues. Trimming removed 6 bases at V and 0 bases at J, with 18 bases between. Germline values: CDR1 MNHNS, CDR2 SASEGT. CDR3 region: CASRDPTVQYSNQPQHF. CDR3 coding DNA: TGTGCCAGCAGGGACCCGACAGTGCAGTATAGCAATCAGCCCCAGCATTTT.

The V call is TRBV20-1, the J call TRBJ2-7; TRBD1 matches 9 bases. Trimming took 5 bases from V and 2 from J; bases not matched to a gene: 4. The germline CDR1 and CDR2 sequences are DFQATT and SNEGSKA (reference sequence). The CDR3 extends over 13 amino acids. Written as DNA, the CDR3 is TGCAGTGCTCTCGGACAGGGGCCCTACGAGCAGTACTTC. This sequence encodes CSALGQGPYEQYF.

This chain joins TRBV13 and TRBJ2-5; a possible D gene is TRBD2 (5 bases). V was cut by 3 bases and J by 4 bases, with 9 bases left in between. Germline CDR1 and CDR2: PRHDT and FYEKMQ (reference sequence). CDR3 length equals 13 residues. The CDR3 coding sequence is TGTGCCAGCAGCTTTACAGAGGGAGAGACCCAGTACTTC. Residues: CASSFTEGETQYF.